Listed here are 3 T cell receptor beta chains from one sample, sequenced in a study of blood T cell repertoires in COVID-19. Clones were read by immunoSEQ multiplex PCR, and TCRdb kept only the in-frame ones, dropping some. In the table there are under 200,000 clones, about 90% of which are singletons. The specimen sequenced was peripheral blood. Every receptor here comes from an older woman with COVID-19, enrolled during active disease.

This clone was seen a handful of times. The J gene is TRBJ1-1, the V gene TRBV30, with D perhaps TRBD1 (6 bases). Germline assignment: CDR1 GTSNPN and CDR2 SVGIG (reference sequence). The CDR3 loop spans 14 amino acids. Between the trimmed V and J ends, which lost 0 bases and 4 bases, there was a span of 12 bases. The CDR3 DNA is TGTGCCTGGAGTGTACTTGGCAGGGGCACTGAAGCTTTCTTT. It encodes CAWSVLGRGTEAFF.

The V gene is TRBV5-4, the J gene TRBJ2-3, with TRBD1 as a possible D gene (5 bases). The CDR3 covers 15 residues. CDR1 is SGHNT, CDR2 YYREEE, per germline (reference sequence). V shed 0 bases and J shed 4 bases, with 12 bases lying between them. CDR3 coding DNA: TGTGCCAGCAGCTTGGAGCAGGGTAACGCAGATACGCAGTATTTT. Amino acid sequence: CASSLEQGNADTQYF.

The chain has TRBV5-5 and TRBJ2-3; 9 bases fit TRBD2. V gave up 7 bases and J gave up 1 base; unmatched junction bases: 10. CDR3 size: 16 residues. Germline CDR1 is SGHKS and CDR2 is YYEKEE (reference sequence). The CDR3: CASWPSGLAGTDTQYF. DNA for the CDR3: TGTGCCAGCTGGCCATCGGGACTAGCAGGCACAGATACGCAGTATTTT.